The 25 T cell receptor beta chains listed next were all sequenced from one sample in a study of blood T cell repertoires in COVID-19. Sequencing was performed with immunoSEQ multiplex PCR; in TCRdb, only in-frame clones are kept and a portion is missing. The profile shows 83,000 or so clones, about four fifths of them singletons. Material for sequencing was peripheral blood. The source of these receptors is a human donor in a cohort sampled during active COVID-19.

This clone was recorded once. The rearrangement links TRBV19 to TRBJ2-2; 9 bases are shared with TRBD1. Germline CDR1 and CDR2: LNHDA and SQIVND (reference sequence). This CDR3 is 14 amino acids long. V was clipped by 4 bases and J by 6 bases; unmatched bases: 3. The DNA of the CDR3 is TGTGCCAGTAGTACCGGGACAGGGCCCGGGGAGCTGTTTTTT. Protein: CASSTGTGPGELFF.

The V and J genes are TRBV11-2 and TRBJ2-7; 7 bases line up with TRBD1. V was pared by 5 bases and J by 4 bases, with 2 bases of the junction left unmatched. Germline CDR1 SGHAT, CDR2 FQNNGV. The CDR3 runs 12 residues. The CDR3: CASSSRGYEQYF. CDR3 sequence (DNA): TGTGCCAGCAGCAGCAGGGGGTACGAGCAGTACTTC.

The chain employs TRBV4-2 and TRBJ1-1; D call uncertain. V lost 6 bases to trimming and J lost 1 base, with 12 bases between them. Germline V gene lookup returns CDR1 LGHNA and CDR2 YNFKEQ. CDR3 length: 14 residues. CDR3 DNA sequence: TGTGCCAGCAGTCCCCTGAGTCGGAACACTGAAGCTTTCTTT. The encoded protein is CASSPLSRNTEAFF.

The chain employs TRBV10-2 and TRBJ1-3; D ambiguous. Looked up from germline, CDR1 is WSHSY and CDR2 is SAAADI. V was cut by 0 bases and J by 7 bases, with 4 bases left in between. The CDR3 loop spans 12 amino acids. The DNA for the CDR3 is TGCGCCAGCAGTGAGTCGAGCAACACCATATATTTT. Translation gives CASSESSNTIYF.

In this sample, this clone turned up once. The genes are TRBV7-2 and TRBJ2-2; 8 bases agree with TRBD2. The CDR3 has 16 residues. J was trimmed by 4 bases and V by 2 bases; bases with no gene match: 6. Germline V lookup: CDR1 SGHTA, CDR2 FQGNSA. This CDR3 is CASSLRGGGPTGELFF. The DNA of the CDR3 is TGTGCCAGCAGCTTACGAGGCGGGGGGCCCACCGGGGAGCTGTTTTTT.

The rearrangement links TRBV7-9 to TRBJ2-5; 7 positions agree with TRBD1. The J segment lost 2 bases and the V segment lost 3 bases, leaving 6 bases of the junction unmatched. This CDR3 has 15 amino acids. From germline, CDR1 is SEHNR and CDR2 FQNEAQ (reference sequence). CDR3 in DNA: TGTGCCAGCAGCTTTCGACAGGGAAGTCAAGAGACCCAGTACTTC. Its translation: CASSFRQGSQETQYF. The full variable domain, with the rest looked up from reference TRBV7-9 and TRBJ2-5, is DTGVSQNPRHKITKRGQNVTFRCDPISEHNRLYWYRQTLGQGPEFLTYFQNEAQLEKSRLLSDRFSAERPKGSFSTLEIQRTEQGDSAMYLCASSFRQGSQETQYFGPGTRLLVL.

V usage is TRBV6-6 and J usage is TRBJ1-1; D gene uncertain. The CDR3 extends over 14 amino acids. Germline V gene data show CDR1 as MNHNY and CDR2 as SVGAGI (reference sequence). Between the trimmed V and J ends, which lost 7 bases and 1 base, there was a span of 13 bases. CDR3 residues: CASNDIQWNTEAFF. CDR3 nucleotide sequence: TGTGCCAGCAACGACATCCAATGGAACACTGAAGCTTTCTTT.

The CDR3 is CASSLSAGTGGYGYTF. CDR3 coding DNA: TGTGCCAGCAGCTTAAGCGCCGGGACAGGCGGTTATGGCTACACCTTC. The chain employs TRBV7-9 and TRBJ1-2; 8 nucleotides match TRBD1. Germline V gene sequence: CDR1 SEHNR, CDR2 FQNEAQ (reference sequence). This CDR3 has 16 amino acids. V was pared by 2 bases and J by 5 bases, with 10 bases of the junction left unmatched.

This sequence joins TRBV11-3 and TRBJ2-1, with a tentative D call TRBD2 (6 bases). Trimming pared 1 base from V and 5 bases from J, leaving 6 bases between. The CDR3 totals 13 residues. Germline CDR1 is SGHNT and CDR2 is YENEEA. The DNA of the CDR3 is TGTGCCAGCAGCTTAGGGGGGGACAATGAGCAGTTCTTC. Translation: CASSLGGDNEQFF.

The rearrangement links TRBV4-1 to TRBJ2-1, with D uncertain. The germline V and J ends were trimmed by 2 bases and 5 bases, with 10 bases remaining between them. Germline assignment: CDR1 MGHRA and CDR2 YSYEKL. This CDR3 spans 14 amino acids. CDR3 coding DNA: TGCGCCAGCAGCCAACGTCCCTCAGACAATGAGCAGTTCTTC. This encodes CASSQRPSDNEQFF.

The CDR3 region is CASFTGTGGEETQYF. The CDR3 DNA sequence: TGTGCCAGCTTCACCGGGACAGGGGGTGAAGAGACCCAGTACTTC. V gene TRBV18 combines with J gene TRBJ2-5, with 11 bases that match TRBD1. This CDR3 spans 15 amino acids. V shed 7 bases, J shed 3 bases, and the junction held 7 bases outside the gene matches. The germline CDR1 and CDR2 sequences are KGHSH and LQKENI.

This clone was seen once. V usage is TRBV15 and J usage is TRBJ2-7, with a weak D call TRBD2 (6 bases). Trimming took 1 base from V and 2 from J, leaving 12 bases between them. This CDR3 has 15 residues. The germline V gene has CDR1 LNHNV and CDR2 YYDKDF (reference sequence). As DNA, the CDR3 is TGTGCCACCAGCAGAGCTCCTGCGGGGCCCTACGAGCAGTACTTC. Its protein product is CATSRAPAGPYEQYF.

CDR3 amino acids: CASSLFGGDEQYF. The CDR3 nucleotides are TGTGCCAGCAGTTTATTTGGGGGGGACGAGCAGTACTTC. This sequence joins TRBV27 and TRBJ2-7; TRBD2 matches 7 bases. Germline trimming cut 1 base from V and 5 bases from J; bases unmatched to any gene: 2. In germline, CDR1 is MNHEY, CDR2 SMNVEV (reference sequence). The CDR3 has 13 amino acids.

CDR3 coding DNA: TGTGCCAGCAGTCCACTAGCGGGGGGCACCTACGAGCAGTACTTC. The encoded protein is CASSPLAGGTYEQYF. The rearrangement uses TRBV2 and TRBJ2-7; 12 bases line up with TRBD2. This CDR3 comprises 15 residues. The germline CDR1 and CDR2 sequences are SNHLY and FYNNEI. The ends lost 5 bases at V and 2 bases at J; junction bases unmatched: 4.

In DNA, the CDR3 is TGTGCCAGCAGCCTACAGGGGACTTATCAGCCCCAGCATTTT. This encodes CASSLQGTYQPQHF. J is TRBJ1-5 and V is TRBV27; 7 bases fit TRBD1. V was clipped by 6 bases and J by 5 bases; unmatched bases: 7. The CDR3 has 14 amino acids. CDR1 MNHEY and CDR2 SMNVEV come from the germline V gene (reference sequence).

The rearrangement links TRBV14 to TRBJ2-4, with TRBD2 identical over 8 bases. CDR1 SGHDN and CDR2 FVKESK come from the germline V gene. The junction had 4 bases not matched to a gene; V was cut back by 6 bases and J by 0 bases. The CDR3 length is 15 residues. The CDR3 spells CASRGSGGAKNIQYF. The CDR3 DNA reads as TGTGCCAGCAGGGGAAGCGGGGGAGCCAAAAACATTCAGTACTTC.

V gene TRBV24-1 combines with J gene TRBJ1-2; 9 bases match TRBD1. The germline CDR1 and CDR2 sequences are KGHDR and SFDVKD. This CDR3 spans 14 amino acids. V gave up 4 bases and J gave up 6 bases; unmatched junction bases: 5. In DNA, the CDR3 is TGTGCCACCAGTGACCAAACAGGGGGCGATGGCTACACCTTC. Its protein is CATSDQTGGDGYTF.

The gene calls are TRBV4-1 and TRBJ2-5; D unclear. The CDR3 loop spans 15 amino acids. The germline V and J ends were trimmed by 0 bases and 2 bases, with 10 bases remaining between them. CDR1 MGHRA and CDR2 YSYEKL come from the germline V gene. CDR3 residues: CASSQDASRQETQYF. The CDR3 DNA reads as TGCGCCAGCAGCCAAGATGCCTCACGGCAAGAGACCCAGTACTTC.

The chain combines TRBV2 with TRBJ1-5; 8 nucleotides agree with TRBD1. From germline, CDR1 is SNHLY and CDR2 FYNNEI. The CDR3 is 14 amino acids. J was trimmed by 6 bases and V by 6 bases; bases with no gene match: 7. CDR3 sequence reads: CASRDRVRGQPQHF. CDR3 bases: TGTGCCAGCAGGGACAGGGTCCGGGGTCAGCCCCAGCATTTT.

CDR3 in DNA: TGTGCCAGCAGTTTTTTCAAAACTAATGAAAAACTGTTTTTT. Its translation: CASSFFKTNEKLFF. The genes are TRBV28 and TRBJ1-4; D remains ambiguous. The germline V gene encodes CDR1 MDHEN and CDR2 SYDVKM. This CDR3 comprises 14 residues. Trimming pared 3 bases from V and 1 base from J, leaving 6 bases between.

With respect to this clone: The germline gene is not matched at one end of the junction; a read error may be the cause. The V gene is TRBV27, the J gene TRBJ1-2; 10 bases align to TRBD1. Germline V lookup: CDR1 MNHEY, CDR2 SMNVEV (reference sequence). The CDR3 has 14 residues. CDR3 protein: CANSPRQGAFGYTF. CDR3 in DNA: TGTGCCAACAGTCCGAGACAGGGGGCGTTTGGCTACACCTTC.

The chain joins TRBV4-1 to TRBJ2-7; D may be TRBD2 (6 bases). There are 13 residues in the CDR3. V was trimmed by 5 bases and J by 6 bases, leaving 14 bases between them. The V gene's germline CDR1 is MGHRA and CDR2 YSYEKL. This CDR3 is CASSVGTAREQYF. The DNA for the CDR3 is TGCGCCAGCAGCGTAGGGACTGCCCGCGAGCAGTACTTC.

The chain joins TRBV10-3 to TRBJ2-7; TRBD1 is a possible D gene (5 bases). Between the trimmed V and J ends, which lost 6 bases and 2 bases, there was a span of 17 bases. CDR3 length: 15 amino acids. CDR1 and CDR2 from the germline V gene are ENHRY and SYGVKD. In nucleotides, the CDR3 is TGTGCCATCAGCCGCAGGGTCAACCTCCCCTACGAGCAGTACTTC. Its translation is CAISRRVNLPYEQYF.

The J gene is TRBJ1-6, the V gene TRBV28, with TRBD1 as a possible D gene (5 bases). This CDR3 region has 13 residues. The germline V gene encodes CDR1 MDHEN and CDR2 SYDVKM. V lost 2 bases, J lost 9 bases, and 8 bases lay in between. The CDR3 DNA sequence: TGTGCCAGCAGTTTACGTCAGGGTTCACCCCTCCACTTT. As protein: CASSLRQGSPLHF.

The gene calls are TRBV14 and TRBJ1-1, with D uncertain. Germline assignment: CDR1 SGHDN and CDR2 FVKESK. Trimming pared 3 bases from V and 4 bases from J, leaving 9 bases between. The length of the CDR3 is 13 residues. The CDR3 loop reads CASSHGEITEAFF. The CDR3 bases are TGTGCCAGCAGCCACGGGGAAATCACTGAAGCTTTCTTT. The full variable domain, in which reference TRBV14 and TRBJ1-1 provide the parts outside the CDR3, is EAGVTQFPSHSVIEKGQTVTLRCDPISGHDNLYWYRRVMGKEIKFLLHFVKESKQDESGMPNNRFLAERTGGTYSTLKVQPAELEDSGVYFCASSHGEITEAFFGQGTRLTVV.